The sequence of this TCR beta chain was determined in a study of T cells in Graves' hyperthyroidism and ophthalmopathy. Study results and caveats: Ophthalmopathy and stable hyperthyroidism were separated by a 13 V-J model.

It was RNA transcripts that yielded the amplified TCR beta CDR3 regions. With the HTBI primer set, the TCR CDR3 went through a first round of RT-PCR. TCRdb reprocessed the multiplex PCR reads with MiXCR, giving one entry per CDR3 protein. The sample yields 300,000 to 450,000 distinct CDR3 sequences, 15% to 20% seen once. The V and J ends lost 8 bases and 7 bases respectively, with 14 bases between them. The CDR3 runs 13 residues. Germline V lookup: CDR1 ENHRY, CDR2 SYGVKD. The study excluded patients with uncontrolled infection, other autoimmune disease, pregnancy or lactation. The authors obtained PBMCs from roughly 10 ml of fresh peripheral blood. Points on this clonotype: The antigen is unknown.

Sequenced: blood. The V call is TRBV10-3, the J call TRBJ1-4; D not resolved. The sequence was collected from a woman in her twenties or thirties with Graves' hyperthyroidism that later progressed to Graves' ophthalmopathy. The CDR3: CAIGVHEREKLFF. The CDR3 DNA sequence: TGTGCCATCGGTGTTCACGAGCGTGAAAAACTGTTTTTT.